This paragraph covers one T cell receptor beta chain sequence. The sample holds many counts of this clonotype. There is no known antigen for this receptor. Base qualities were left out, and no much larger clone turns up one base away. What the time point label conveys for this sample: newly diagnosed GD, antithyroid drugs for less than 3 months. For both TCR sequencing and RNA sequencing, RNA was extracted from PBMCs using TRIzol. Graves' disease was diagnosed according to American Thyroid Association guidelines. The patients came from an endocrinology department in Xi'an, China. From each patient, approximately 10 milliliters of peripheral blood was collected into an EDTA anticoagulant tube. Ficoll Paque Plus density gradient separation was used to isolate PBMCs, and no further T cell sorting was done. An Agilent 2100 Bioanalyzer and agarose gel were used to check RNA quality, and a NanoDrop 2000 was used to measure RNA concentration.

The sample belongs to a study of regulatory T cells in long-lasting Graves disease (dated by TCRdb to the early 2020s). Notes on the research overall: Antithyroid drugs had been taken for less than 3 months by newly diagnosed Graves' disease patients. A total of about 33 samples underwent TCR sequencing, from roughly 13 patients with persistent Graves' disease and some 20 patients with newly diagnosed Graves' disease. This study used TCR sequencing and RNA sequencing of peripheral blood to compare persistent Graves' disease patients against newly diagnosed Graves' disease patients. The study took place in China and was registered as a clinical trial.

The protocol used for the library was multiplex PCR. This sample was sequenced with an Illumina HiSeq 4000. To build TCR beta libraries, CDR3 regions were amplified by Arm-PCR using iRepertoire HTBI primers. PCR products were gel purified before sequencing. As for the original processing: Gene usage analysis of CDR3 amino acid clonotypes used the roughly 60 TRBV and 14 to 15 TRBJ segments found across samples. COPE and FqMerger were used to merge filtered high-quality paired reads into contigs. BLAST was used to align contigs to IMGT TRBV, TRBD and TRBJ reference genes, and CDR3 was defined according to IMGT. Clonotypes above 0.1% frequency were classified as highly expanded clones. Shannon entropy was used to measure repertoire diversity, and the Gini coefficient was used to measure V-J evenness. Public clonotypes were defined as clonotypes shared by more than one individual. TCRdb ran its own pipeline on the public reads, namely fastp trimming at Q25 and MiXCR clone calling, and kept in-frame beta chains. All rows with the same CDR3 protein become a single entry with the most common DNA and genes. The V and J calls shown here were made by TCRdb, not taken from the authors' results. Counted in this sample were around 250,000 distinct CDR3 sequences; around 20% of them appeared once. The leading ten clones occupy around 14% of the sample.

Results and caveats for the whole study, not just this receptor: The small sample size was acknowledged by the authors as a limitation that may reduce accuracy. Compared with newly diagnosed patients, persistent Graves' disease patients had lower TCR Shannon entropy and fewer highly expanded clones, which suggests clonal expansion. Only the TCR beta chain was sequenced and analyzed. A larger number of public clonotypes was shared among persistent patients (2,741) than among newly diagnosed patients (roughly 970). TRBV28, TRBJ1-2 and TRBJ2-5 were preferentially used in persistent disease, while TRBV20-1 and TRBJ2-1 were favored in newly diagnosed disease. Peripheral blood alone was examined, since thyroid tissue, which constituted the primary lesion, could not be accessed.

The CDR3 contains 15 residues, cysteine and phenylalanine counted. Only the CDR3 DNA is retained, 45 bases long and in frame from the first base. For CDR1 and CDR2, the germline V gene (reference sequence) lists DFQATT and SNEGSKA. V is shortened by 1 base, J by 3 bases, and the region joining them spans 14 bases. The input for sequencing was peripheral blood mononuclear cells (PBMCs), taken at new diagnosis, from a patient treated with antithyroid drugs. The chain links TRBV20-1 with TRBJ2-3; the D gene could be TRBD1 or TRBD2, each one agreeing over 5 bases. The clonotype originates from a female donor with Graves disease. The nucleotides are TGCAGTGCTAGAGCGGGGCAGGGTTGGACAGATACGCAGTATTTT. It translates as CSARAGQGWTDTQYF.